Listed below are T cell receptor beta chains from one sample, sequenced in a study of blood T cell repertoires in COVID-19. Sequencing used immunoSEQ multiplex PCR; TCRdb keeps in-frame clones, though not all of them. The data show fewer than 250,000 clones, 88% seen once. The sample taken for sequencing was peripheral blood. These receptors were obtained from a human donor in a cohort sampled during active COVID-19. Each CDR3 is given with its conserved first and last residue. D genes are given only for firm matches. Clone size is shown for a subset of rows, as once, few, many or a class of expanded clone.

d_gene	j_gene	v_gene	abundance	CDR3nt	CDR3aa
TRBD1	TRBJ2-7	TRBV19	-	TGTGCCAGCTCTCCGCAGGACAGGGGGATGGAGCAGTACTTC	CASSPQDRGMEQYF
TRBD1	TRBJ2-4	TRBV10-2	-	TGCGCCAGCAGTGAGACTACAGGGGGCAATGTCAAAAACATTCAGTACTTC	CASSETTGGNVKNIQYF
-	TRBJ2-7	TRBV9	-	TGTGCCAGCAGCGTAGACTACTCCTACGAGCAGTACTTC	CASSVDYSYEQYF
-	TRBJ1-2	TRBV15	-	TGTGCCACCAGCAGCAGGGTTGGAGCTAACTATGGCTACACCTTC	CATSSRVGANYGYTF
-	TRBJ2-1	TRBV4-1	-	TGCGCCAGCAGCCAAGATTCTGGAGCGGGCGAGCAGTTCTTC	CASSQDSGAGEQFF
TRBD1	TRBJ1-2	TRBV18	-	TGTGCCAGCTCCCAAGGACAGGGGCGTGGGACCTTC	CASSQGQGRGTF
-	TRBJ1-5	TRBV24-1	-	TGTGCCACCAGTGATCCTAATCAGCCCCAGCATTTT	CATSDPNQPQHF
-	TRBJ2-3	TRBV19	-	TGTGCCAGTAGTATAGATCCCCAATTTCAGGGTGATACGCAGTATTTT	CASSIDPQFQGDTQYF
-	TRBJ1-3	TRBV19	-	TGTGCCAGTAGTTCCCGCGCGGGCAGGATTTCTGGAAACACCATATATTTT	CASSSRAGRISGNTIYF
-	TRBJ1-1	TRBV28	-	TGTGCCAGCAGTTTCAGTCAGTCGGGATTCGGAGGCATTGAAGCTTTCTTT	CASSFSQSGFGGIEAFF
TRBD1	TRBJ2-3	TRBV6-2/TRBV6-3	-	TGTGCCAGCAGTTACTCGACAGGGTTTCCAGATACGCAGTATTTT	CASSYSTGFPDTQYF
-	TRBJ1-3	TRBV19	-	TGTGCCAGCCTGAGACACAAGACCTCTGGAAACACCATATATTTT	CASLRHKTSGNTIYF
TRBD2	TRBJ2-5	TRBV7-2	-	TGTGCCAGCAGCTCCTCGACTAGCGGGGGGGCGGAGACCCAGTACTTC	CASSSSTSGGAETQYF
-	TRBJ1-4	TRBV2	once	TGTGCCAGCAGTGTTGACCCCCGAGGAAAACTGTTTTTT	CASSVDPRGKLFF
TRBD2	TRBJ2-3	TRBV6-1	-	TGTGCCAGCAGTGAAGGGACTAGCGGGAGGGCCTACAGTTGGGGCACAGATACGCAGTATTTT	CASSEGTSGRAYSWGTDTQYF
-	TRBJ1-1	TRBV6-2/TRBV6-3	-	TGTGCCAGCAGTTACGGCCTCACTGAAGCTTTCTTT	CASSYGLTEAFF
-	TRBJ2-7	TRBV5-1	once	TGCGCCAGCAGCTCTGGCGGATCCTACGAGCAGTACTTC	CASSSGGSYEQYF
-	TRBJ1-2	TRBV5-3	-	TGTGCCAGATCAACCCGCGGGGCACATGGCTACACCTTC	CARSTRGAHGYTF
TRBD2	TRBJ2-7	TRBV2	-	TGTGCCAGCACCGGGACTAGCGGGGGGGCCGCCGAGCAGTACTTC	CASTGTSGGAAEQYF
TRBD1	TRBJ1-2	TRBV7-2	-	TGTGCCAGCAGCTTTTCTCGGGACAGCGTCTACTATGGCTACACCTTC	CASSFSRDSVYYGYTF
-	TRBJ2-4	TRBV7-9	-	TGTGCCAGCAGTCAGGGTAGGGACATTCAGTACTTC	CASSQGRDIQYF
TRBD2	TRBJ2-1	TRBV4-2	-	TGTGCCAGCAGCCAAGGGGACGTCCTAGCGGGGGGTACGGGAGAGCAGTTCTTC	CASSQGDVLAGGTGEQFF
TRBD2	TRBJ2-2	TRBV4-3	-	TGCGCCAGCAGCCAAGATTACGCGGGAGCGAACACCGGGGAGCTGTTTTTT	CASSQDYAGANTGELFF
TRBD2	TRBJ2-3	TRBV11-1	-	TGTGCCAGCAGCGGGGGGGTGGATACGCAGTATTTT	CASSGGVDTQYF
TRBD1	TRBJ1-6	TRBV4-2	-	TGTGCCAGCAGCCAAGAAAACGGACAGGGTAATTCACCCCTCCACTTT	CASSQENGQGNSPLHF
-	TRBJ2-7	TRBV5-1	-	TGCGCCAGCAAAGGGGCTGGCGAGAACGAGCAGTACTTC	CASKGAGENEQYF
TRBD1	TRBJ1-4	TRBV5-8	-	TGTGCCGCCGGACAGGGGGTTACTTTCGCTAATGAAAAACTGTTTTTT	CAAGQGVTFANEKLFF